Presented here are 12 T cell receptor beta chains from one specimen sequenced in a study of CD8 T cells in ankylosing spondylitis. MiXCR was run by TCRdb on the 5' RACE reads, yielding one entry per CDR3 protein. This sample carries 130,000 or so distinct CDR3 sequences, roughly 10% of them seen once, and the ten largest clones take about 3.8%. Material for sequencing was blood, either unsorted or a sorted T cell fraction (not recorded which). These receptors all stem from a female donor with ankylosing spondylitis or in good health (not recorded which).

There are many counts of this clonotype. The chain is built from TRBV12-3 or TRBV12-4 and TRBJ2-3, with TRBD1 as a possible D gene (5 bases). The CDR3 covers 13 residues. V gave up 1 base and J gave up 4 bases, with 6 bases separating them. The CDR3 protein is CASSLEGSDTQYF. CDR3 sequence (DNA): TGTGCCAGCAGTTTAGAGGGGTCAGATACGCAGTATTTT.

This clonotype was detected ten times or more. The chain combines TRBV9 with TRBJ2-3; the match to TRBD1 covers 9 bases. Germline assignment: CDR1 SGDLS and CDR2 YYNGEE. The V and J ends lost 4 bases and 1 base, in that order; junction bases with no gene match: 4. This CDR3 comprises 15 residues. CDR3 DNA: TGTGCCAGCAGCCGGGGACAGGGAGGCACAGATACGCAGTATTTT. Translation: CASSRGQGGTDTQYF.

On this clonotype: A read error may be the cause here, since a much bigger clone is one base away. CDR3 amino acids: CAISLGLRGLAESTDTQYF. CDR3 nucleotides: TGTGCCATCAGTTTAGGACTGAGGGGGCTAGCGGAGAGCACAGATACGCAGTATTTT. The chain is built from TRBV12-3 or TRBV12-4 and TRBJ2-3; D assignment may be TRBD1 or TRBD2 (7 bases each). This CDR3 spans 19 amino acids.

This clonotype was found once. A much bigger clone sits one base away, suggesting this may be a read error. V is TRBV20-1 and J is TRBJ2-3; 7 nucleotides line up with TRBD2. CDR1 and CDR2 from the germline V gene are DFQATT and SNEGSKA (reference sequence). CDR3 length: 13 residues. The ends lost 7 bases at V and 4 bases at J; junction bases unmatched: 8. CDR3 protein: CSVFRRGADTQYF. CDR3 sequence (DNA): TGCAGTGTTTTCCGTCGGGGGGCAGATACGCAGTATTTT.

The sample holds many counts of this clonotype. The rearrangement joins TRBV5-1 to TRBJ1-5; D is unclear. The CDR3 is made up of 16 amino acids. Germline values: CDR1 SGHRS, CDR2 YFSETQ. Trimming shortened V by 3 bases and J by 6 bases, and 19 bases separated the two germline ends. DNA for the CDR3: TGCGCCAGCAGCTCCGGACCGACCGGGGATAGTCAGCCCCAGCATTTT. Its protein is CASSSGPTGDSQPQHF.

This clonotype was seen at least ten times. Here the CDR3 reads CSARGWGRGGETQYF. CDR3 coding DNA: TGCAGTGCTAGAGGATGGGGACGGGGTGGAGAGACCCAGTACTTC. The V call is TRBV20-1, the J call TRBJ2-5; D tentatively reads TRBD1 or TRBD2 (5 bases each). Germline V gene sequence: CDR1 DFQATT, CDR2 SNEGSKA (reference sequence). CDR3 length equals 15 residues. Trimming removed 1 base at V and 4 bases at J, with 16 bases between.

This clonotype was counted many times. V usage is TRBV7-9 and J usage is TRBJ1-6, with D perhaps TRBD1 (6 bases). Germline CDR1 SEHNR, CDR2 FQNEAQ (reference sequence). The CDR3 covers 15 residues. Trimming cost V 5 bases and J 7 bases, with 15 bases left between them. The CDR3 sequence is CASSLQGQSNSPLHF. The CDR3 nucleotides are TGTGCCAGCAGCCTCCAGGGACAATCAAATTCACCCCTCCACTTT. The entire variable domain, with the rest obtained from reference TRBV7-9 and TRBJ1-6, is as follows: DTGVSQNPRHKITKRGQNVTFRCDPISEHNRLYWYRQTLGQGPEFLTYFQNEAQLEKSRLLSDRFSAERPKGSFSTLEIQRTEQGDSAMYLCASSLQGQSNSPLHFGNGTRLTVT.

This clonotype was seen ten or more times. The chain links TRBV7-8 to TRBJ1-4, with a possible D match to TRBD1 (5 bases). Germline V CDR1 and CDR2: SGHVS, FQNEAQ. There are 14 residues in the CDR3. V was clipped by 6 bases and J by 3 bases, with 11 bases between them. Here the CDR3 reads CASSWGGANEKLFF. The CDR3, as DNA: TGTGCCAGCAGTTGGGGAGGGGCTAATGAAAAACTGTTTTTT.

This clonotype showed up many times. This sequence joins TRBV20-1 and TRBJ1-1; D is ambiguous. CDR1 and CDR2 (germline): DFQATT, SNEGSKA (reference sequence). Trimming stripped 0 bases from V and 1 base from J, with 12 bases between. This CDR3 comprises 15 residues. The CDR3 DNA follows: TGCAGTGCTAGAGAGCACGGCAGGTCGAACACTGAAGCTTTCTTT. Translating gives CSAREHGRSNTEAFF.

The CDR3 loop is CASSSRGTEAEQFF. The CDR3 DNA sequence: TGTGCCAGCAGCTCGCGGGGGACGGAAGCTGAGCAGTTCTTC. V usage is TRBV7-6 and J usage is TRBJ2-1; 7 positions agree with TRBD2. Unmatched junction bases numbered 9, after V lost 4 bases and J lost 9 bases. The length of the CDR3 is 14 residues. Germline CDR1 SGHVS, CDR2 FNYEAQ. The whole variable domain, remainder taken from reference TRBV7-6 and TRBJ2-1, is GAGVSQSPRYKVTKRGQDVALRCDPISGHVSLYWYRQALGQGPEFLTYFNYEAQQDKSGLPNDRFSAERPEGSISTLTIQRTEQRDSAMYRCASSSRGTEAEQFFGPGTRLTVL.

This clonotype was observed many times. The chain carries TRBV7-9 and TRBJ1-5, with TRBD1 as a possible D gene (6 bases). V was clipped by 5 bases and J by 11 bases, with 22 bases between them. The CDR3 contains 15 residues. Looked up from germline, CDR1 is SEHNR and CDR2 is FQNEAQ (reference sequence). The CDR3: CASSLGGGSFSSQHF. The CDR3 region has the DNA TGTGCCAGCAGCCTCGGGGGGGGCAGTTTTTCGTCCCAGCATTTT.

This clonotype was detected a few times. The chain combines TRBV20-1 with TRBJ2-3, with D perhaps being TRBD1 or TRBD2 (5 bases each). This CDR3 has 15 amino acids. Trimming took 5 bases from V and 5 from J, leaving 20 bases between them. Germline values: CDR1 DFQATT, CDR2 SNEGSKA (reference sequence). Written as DNA, the CDR3 is TGCAGTGCTGGGGCGGTGACTAACCGAGGAGATACGCAGTATTTT. Protein product: CSAGAVTNRGDTQYF.